The present TCR beta chain was sequenced within a study of T-cell reconstitution after alpha-beta-depleted transplantation in children. Germline CDR1 reads DFQATT; CDR2 reads SNEGSKA (reference sequence). V lost 5 bases and J 4 bases, leaving 18 bases between the germline ends. The CDR3 consists of 14 residues. A library of TCRbeta sequences, prepared with unique molecular identifiers, was generated. One entry per CDR3 protein results from TCRdb running MiXCR on the PCR reads. The sample lists about 610,000 distinct CDR3 sequences; about 10% were seen once. A few counts support this clonotype. Sequenced here: PBMCs from the stem cell graft donor, sampled from the stem cell graft. This receptor was obtained from a human donor who donated a stem cell graft to a child with acute myeloid leukemia. This chain joins TRBV20-1 and TRBJ2-7; D is perhaps TRBD1 or TRBD2 (5 bases each). CDR3 loop: CSAPGTPVSYEQYF. The CDR3 DNA reads TGCAGTGCTCCCGGGACCCCGGTTTCTTACGAGCAGTACTTC.